These T cell receptor beta chains were read from a single sample in a study of cytomegalovirus exposure and HLA in healthy donors. Assay used: immunoSEQ multiplex PCR; TCRdb lists only in-frame clones, some missing. The sample shows 200,000 to 250,000 clones, approximately 84% of them seen only once. The specimen sequenced was PBMCs. The receptors shown here come from a woman aged 40 to 49 in good health and CMV-seronegative. Both conserved end residues are trimmed from each CDR3. Fields, in order: V gene, J gene, CDR3 protein.

v_gene: TRBV13
j_gene: TRBJ2-3
CDR3aa: ASSLQGAGTSTDTQY

v_gene: TRBV7-6
j_gene: TRBJ2-2
CDR3aa: ASSFDRAAGELF

v_gene: TRBV9
j_gene: TRBJ2-2
CDR3aa: ASSPTGANTGELF

v_gene: TRBV10-1
j_gene: TRBJ2-3
CDR3aa: ASSFTRDTMGDTQY

v_gene: TRBV19
j_gene: TRBJ1-2
CDR3aa: ASSEDRGYGYT

v_gene: TRBV6-1
j_gene: TRBJ1-1
CDR3aa: ASRTVYSNTEAF

v_gene: TRBV11-2
j_gene: TRBJ2-2
CDR3aa: ASSTLAGGTGELF

v_gene: TRBV2
j_gene: TRBJ2-7
CDR3aa: ASSQVGTPAYEQY

v_gene: TRBV7-6
j_gene: TRBJ2-5
CDR3aa: ASSPAPAGTQY

v_gene: TRBV7-2
j_gene: TRBJ2-7
CDR3aa: ASSVNRGFYEQY

v_gene: TRBV11-3
j_gene: TRBJ1-4
CDR3aa: ASSLGGTPANEKLF

v_gene: TRBV5-1
j_gene: TRBJ2-2
CDR3aa: ASRIGANTGELF

v_gene: TRBV5-5
j_gene: TRBJ1-1
CDR3aa: ASSRGGDTEAF

v_gene: TRBV7-2
j_gene: TRBJ2-2
CDR3aa: ASSLSSGVNTGELF

v_gene: TRBV5-6
j_gene: TRBJ1-2
CDR3aa: ASSGGQGPLIYGYT

v_gene: TRBV27
j_gene: TRBJ2-7
CDR3aa: ASSLWSNSYEQY

v_gene: TRBV2
j_gene: TRBJ1-1
CDR3aa: ASSERQENTEAF

v_gene: TRBV7-8
j_gene: TRBJ2-2
CDR3aa: ASSNTGLYTGELF

v_gene: TRBV7-2
j_gene: TRBJ2-2
CDR3aa: ASSPGTSITGELF

v_gene: TRBV19
j_gene: TRBJ2-4
CDR3aa: ASTDSKNIQY

v_gene: TRBV6-5
j_gene: TRBJ1-1
CDR3aa: ASRDLGQPKAF

v_gene: TRBV6-6
j_gene: TRBJ1-5
CDR3aa: ASSKSATGGPPAQH

v_gene: TRBV27
j_gene: TRBJ1-3
CDR3aa: ASSIMGGSGNTIY

v_gene: TRBV7-8
j_gene: TRBJ2-2
CDR3aa: ASSSYRESTGELF

v_gene: TRBV9
j_gene: TRBJ2-3
CDR3aa: ASSPRSNTDTQY

v_gene: TRBV7-9
j_gene: TRBJ1-4
CDR3aa: ASSYGTGSNEKLF

v_gene: TRBV7-2
j_gene: TRBJ1-1
CDR3aa: ASSHKATDTEAF

v_gene: TRBV2
j_gene: TRBJ2-7
CDR3aa: ASSNSGGIEQY

v_gene: TRBV6-5
j_gene: TRBJ1-2
CDR3aa: ASSYRQGALLYGYT

v_gene: TRBV5-1
j_gene: TRBJ2-5
CDR3aa: ASSLASSGETQY

v_gene: TRBV9
j_gene: TRBJ2-5
CDR3aa: ASSVGLSGGETQY

v_gene: TRBV5-4
j_gene: TRBJ1-5
CDR3aa: ASSLGGIGQPQH

v_gene: TRBV18
j_gene: TRBJ2-7
CDR3aa: ASSQSRDNEQY

v_gene: TRBV11-2
j_gene: TRBJ2-2
CDR3aa: ASSLAIAGGRGTGELF

v_gene: TRBV5-1
j_gene: TRBJ2-7
CDR3aa: ASSRDRATYEQY

v_gene: TRBV4-2
j_gene: TRBJ1-2
CDR3aa: ASSQIMDSNYGYT

v_gene: TRBV28
j_gene: TRBJ1-5
CDR3aa: ASSKTVGNQPQH

v_gene: TRBV5-1
j_gene: TRBJ2-1
CDR3aa: ASKADSPSYNEQF

v_gene: TRBV27
j_gene: TRBJ2-7
CDR3aa: ASSHSTGPLVYEQY

v_gene: TRBV11-2
j_gene: TRBJ2-1
CDR3aa: ASSSRGADNEQF

v_gene: TRBV25-1
j_gene: TRBJ2-7
CDR3aa: ASSSSGVHEQY

v_gene: TRBV6-5
j_gene: TRBJ1-4
CDR3aa: ASSYTTGNEKLF

v_gene: TRBV4-2
j_gene: TRBJ2-3
CDR3aa: ASSQAGTFSTDTQY

v_gene: TRBV11-3
j_gene: TRBJ1-4
CDR3aa: ASRLDNEKLF

v_gene: TRBV2
j_gene: TRBJ1-5
CDR3aa: ATRTGYNQPQH

v_gene: TRBV5-1
j_gene: TRBJ1-4
CDR3aa: ASSRTGNPEKLF

v_gene: TRBV25-1
j_gene: TRBJ2-5
CDR3aa: AGSSRETQY

v_gene: TRBV5-1
j_gene: TRBJ2-5
CDR3aa: ASTAGETQY

v_gene: TRBV2
j_gene: TRBJ1-6
CDR3aa: ASSDRGQYSPLH

v_gene: TRBV18
j_gene: TRBJ1-5
CDR3aa: ASSQTGDNQPQH

v_gene: TRBV27
j_gene: TRBJ2-1
CDR3aa: ATNPRGTSRTRDEQF

v_gene: TRBV5-6
j_gene: TRBJ1-3
CDR3aa: ASSFRTAASGNTIY

v_gene: TRBV5-1
j_gene: TRBJ2-7
CDR3aa: ASSLLATYEQY